The subject of this entry is one T cell receptor beta chain. Produced via immunoSEQ multiplex PCR; TCRdb's table is partial and in-frame only. Here the sample spans 100,000 to 150,000 clones, roughly 90% being singletons. This entry comes from a study of control samples from healthy donors and cancer patients. The V end lost 4 bases, the J end lost 10 bases, and 15 bases lay between the germline ends. This CDR3 is 13 amino acids long. The germline CDR1 and CDR2 sequences are SGHRS and YFSETQ. This chain connects TRBV5-1 to TRBJ2-1; D gene unclear. Source material: blood. The receptor was derived from a young man in good health. CDR3 sequence: CASSPSSSYEQFF. CDR3 sequence (DNA): TGCGCCAGCAGCCCTAGTTCTAGTTACGAGCAGTTCTTC.